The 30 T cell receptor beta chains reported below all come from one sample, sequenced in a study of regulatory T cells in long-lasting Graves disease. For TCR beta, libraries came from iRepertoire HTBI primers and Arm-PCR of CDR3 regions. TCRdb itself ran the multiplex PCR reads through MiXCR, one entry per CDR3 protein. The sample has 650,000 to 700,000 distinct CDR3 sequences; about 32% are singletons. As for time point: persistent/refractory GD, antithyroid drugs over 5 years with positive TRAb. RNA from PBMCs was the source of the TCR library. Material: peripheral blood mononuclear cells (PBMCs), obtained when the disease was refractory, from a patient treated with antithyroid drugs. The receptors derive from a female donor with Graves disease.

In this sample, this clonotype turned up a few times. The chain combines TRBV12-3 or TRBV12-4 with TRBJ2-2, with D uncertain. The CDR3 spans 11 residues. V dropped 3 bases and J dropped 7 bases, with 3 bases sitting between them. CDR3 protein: CASSFFGELFF. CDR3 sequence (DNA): TGTGCCAGCAGTTTCTTCGGGGAGCTGTTTTTT.

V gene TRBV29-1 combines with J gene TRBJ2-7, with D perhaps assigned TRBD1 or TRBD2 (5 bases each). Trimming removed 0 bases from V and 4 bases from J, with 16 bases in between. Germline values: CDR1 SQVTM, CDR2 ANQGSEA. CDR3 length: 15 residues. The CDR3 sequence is CSVEESKRGQYEQYF. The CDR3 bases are TGCAGCGTTGAAGAGTCAAAACGGGGCCAATACGAGCAGTACTTC.

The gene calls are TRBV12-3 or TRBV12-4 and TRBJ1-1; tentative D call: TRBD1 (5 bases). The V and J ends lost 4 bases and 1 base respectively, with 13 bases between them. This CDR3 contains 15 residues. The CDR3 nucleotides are TGTGCCAGCAGTTCGGGACCGTCAGAGAACACTGAAGCTTTCTTT. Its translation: CASSSGPSENTEAFF.

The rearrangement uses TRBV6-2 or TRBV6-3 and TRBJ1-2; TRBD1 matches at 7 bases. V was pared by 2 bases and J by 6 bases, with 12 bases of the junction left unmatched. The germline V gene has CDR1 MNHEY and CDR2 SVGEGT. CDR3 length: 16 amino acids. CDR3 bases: TGTGCCAGCAGTTACGCACAAGACAGGGTGGGGCATGGCTACACCTTC. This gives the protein CASSYAQDRVGHGYTF.

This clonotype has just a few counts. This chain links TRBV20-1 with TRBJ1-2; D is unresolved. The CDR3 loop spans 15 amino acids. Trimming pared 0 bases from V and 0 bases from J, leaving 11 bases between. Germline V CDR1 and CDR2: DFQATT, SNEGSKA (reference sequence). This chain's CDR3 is CSARDVKSANYGYTF. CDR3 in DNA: TGCAGTGCTAGAGACGTAAAGTCAGCTAACTATGGCTACACCTTC.

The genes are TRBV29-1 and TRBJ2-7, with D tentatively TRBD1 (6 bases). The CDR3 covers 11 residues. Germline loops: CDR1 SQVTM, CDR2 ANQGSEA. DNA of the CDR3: TGCTCCTACAGAAGGGGGTACGAGCAGTACTTC. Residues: CSYRRGYEQYF.

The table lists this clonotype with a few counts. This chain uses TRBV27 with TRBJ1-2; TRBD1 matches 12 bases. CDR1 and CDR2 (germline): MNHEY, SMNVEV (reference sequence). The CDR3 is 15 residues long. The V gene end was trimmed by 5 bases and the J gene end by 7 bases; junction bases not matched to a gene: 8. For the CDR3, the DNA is TGTGCCAGCAGTAACTTGGGACAGGGGGCGGGTGGCTACACCTTC. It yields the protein CASSNLGQGAGGYTF.

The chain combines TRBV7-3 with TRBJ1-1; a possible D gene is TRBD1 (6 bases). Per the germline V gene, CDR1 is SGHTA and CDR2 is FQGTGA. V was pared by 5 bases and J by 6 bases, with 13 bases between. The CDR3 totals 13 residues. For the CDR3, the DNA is TGTGCCAGCAGCGTACAGGGATTATCTGAAGCTTTCTTT. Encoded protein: CASSVQGLSEAFF.

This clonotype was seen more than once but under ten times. The CDR3, as DNA: TGCGCCAGCAGCTCCGGGACAGCTCTTGACTATGGCTACACCTTC. It is translated as CASSSGTALDYGYTF. The gene calls are TRBV5-1 and TRBJ1-2, with TRBD1 identical over 7 bases. The CDR3 spans 15 residues. The V and J ends lost 3 bases and 3 bases, in that order; junction bases with no gene match: 8. Germline lookup yields CDR1 SGHRS and CDR2 YFSETQ.

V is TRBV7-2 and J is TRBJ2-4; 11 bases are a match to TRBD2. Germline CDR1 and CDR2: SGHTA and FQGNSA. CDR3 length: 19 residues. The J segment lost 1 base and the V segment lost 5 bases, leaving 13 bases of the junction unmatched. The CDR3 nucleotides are TGTGCCAGCAGCCGTAGACTAGCGGGATACTCAGGGGCCAAAAACATTCAGTACTTC. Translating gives CASSRRLAGYSGAKNIQYF.

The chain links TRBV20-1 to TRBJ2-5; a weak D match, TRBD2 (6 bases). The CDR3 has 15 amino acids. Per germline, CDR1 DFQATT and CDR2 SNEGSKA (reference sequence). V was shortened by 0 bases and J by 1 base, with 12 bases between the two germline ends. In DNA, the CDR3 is TGCAGTGCTAGAGACGTCGGGAGACGCCAAGAGACCCAGTACTTC. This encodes CSARDVGRRQETQYF.

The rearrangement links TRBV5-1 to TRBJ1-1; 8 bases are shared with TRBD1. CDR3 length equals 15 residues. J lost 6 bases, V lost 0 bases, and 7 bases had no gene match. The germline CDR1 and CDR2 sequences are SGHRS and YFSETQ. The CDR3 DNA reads TGCGCCAGCAGCTTGGCCGGGGACAGGATCTCTGAAGCTTTCTTT. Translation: CASSLAGDRISEAFF.

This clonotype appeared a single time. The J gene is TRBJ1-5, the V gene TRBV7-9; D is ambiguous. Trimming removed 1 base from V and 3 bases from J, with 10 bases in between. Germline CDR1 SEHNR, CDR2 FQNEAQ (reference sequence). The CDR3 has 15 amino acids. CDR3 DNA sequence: TGTGCCAGCAGCTTAGAAGTCGGCCTCAATCAGCCCCAGCATTTT. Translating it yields CASSLEVGLNQPQHF.

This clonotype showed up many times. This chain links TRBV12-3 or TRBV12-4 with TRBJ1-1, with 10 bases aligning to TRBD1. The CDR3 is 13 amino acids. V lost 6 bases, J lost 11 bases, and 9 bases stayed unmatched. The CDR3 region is CASSVLTGGEAFF. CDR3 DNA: TGTGCCAGCAGCGTCTTGACAGGGGGCGAGGCTTTCTTT.

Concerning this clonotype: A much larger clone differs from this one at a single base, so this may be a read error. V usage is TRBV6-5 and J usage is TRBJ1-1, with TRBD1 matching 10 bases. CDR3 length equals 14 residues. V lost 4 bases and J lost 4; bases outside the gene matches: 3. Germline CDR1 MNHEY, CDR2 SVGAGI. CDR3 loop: CASSSGQGSTEAFF. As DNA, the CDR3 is TGTGCCAGCAGTTCGGGACAGGGGAGCACTGAAGCTTTCTTT.

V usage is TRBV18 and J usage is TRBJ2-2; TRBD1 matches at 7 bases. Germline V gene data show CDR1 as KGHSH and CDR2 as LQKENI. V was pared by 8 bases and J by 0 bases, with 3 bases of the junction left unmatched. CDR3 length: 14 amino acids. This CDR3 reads CASLGQSNTGELFF. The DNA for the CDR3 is TGTGCCAGCCTGGGACAGTCGAACACCGGGGAGCTGTTTTTT.

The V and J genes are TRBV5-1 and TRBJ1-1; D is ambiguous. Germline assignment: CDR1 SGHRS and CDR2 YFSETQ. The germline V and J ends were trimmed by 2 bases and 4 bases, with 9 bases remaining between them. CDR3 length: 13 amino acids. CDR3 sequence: CASSLRSGTEAFF. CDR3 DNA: TGCGCCAGCAGCTTACGCTCGGGCACTGAAGCTTTCTTT. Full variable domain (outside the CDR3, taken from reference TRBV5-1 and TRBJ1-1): KAGVTQTPRYLIKTRGQQVTLSCSPISGHRSVSWYQQTPGQGLQFLFEYFSETQRNKGNFPGRFSGRQFSNSRSEMNVSTLELGDSALYLCASSLRSGTEAFFGQGTRLTVV.

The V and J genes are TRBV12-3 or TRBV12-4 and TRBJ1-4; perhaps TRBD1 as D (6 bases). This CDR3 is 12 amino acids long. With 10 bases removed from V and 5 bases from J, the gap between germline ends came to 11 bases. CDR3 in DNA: TGTGCCACCGGGACATTAAATGAAAAACTGTTTTTT. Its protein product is CATGTLNEKLFF.

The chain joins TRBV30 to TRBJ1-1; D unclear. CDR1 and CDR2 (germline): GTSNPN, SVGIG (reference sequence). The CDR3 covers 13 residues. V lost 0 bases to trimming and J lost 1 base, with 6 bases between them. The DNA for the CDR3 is TGTGCCTGGAGTGTTAGCTCGAACACTGAAGCTTTCTTT. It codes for CAWSVSSNTEAFF.

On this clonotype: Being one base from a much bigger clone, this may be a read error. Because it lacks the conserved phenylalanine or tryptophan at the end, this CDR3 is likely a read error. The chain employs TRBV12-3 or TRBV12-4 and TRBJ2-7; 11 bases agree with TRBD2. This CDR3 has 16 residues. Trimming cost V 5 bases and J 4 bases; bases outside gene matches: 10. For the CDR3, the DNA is TGTGCCAGCAGTCAAAATAGCGGGAGGGCTCGGTACGAGCAGTACTCC. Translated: CASSQNSGRARYEQYS.

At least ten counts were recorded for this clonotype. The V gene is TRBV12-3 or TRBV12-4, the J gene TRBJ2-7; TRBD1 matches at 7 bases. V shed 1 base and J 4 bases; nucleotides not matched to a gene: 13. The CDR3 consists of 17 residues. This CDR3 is CASSLGLTGRKVYEQYF. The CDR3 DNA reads TGTGCCAGCAGTTTAGGGTTGACAGGGAGAAAGGTGTACGAGCAGTACTTC.

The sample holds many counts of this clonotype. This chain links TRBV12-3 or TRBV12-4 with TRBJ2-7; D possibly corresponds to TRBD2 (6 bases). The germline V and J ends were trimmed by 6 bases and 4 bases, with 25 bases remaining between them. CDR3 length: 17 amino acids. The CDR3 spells CASSPWRGTPNFYEQYF. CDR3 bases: TGTGCCAGCAGCCCCTGGCGCGGGACTCCGAACTTTTACGAGCAGTACTTC.

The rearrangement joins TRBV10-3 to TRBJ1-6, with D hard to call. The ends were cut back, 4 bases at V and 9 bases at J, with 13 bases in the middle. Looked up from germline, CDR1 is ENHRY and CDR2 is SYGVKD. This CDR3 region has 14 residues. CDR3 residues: CAISVRDRASPLHF. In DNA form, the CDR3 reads TGTGCCATCAGTGTCCGTGACCGCGCTTCACCCCTCCACTTT.

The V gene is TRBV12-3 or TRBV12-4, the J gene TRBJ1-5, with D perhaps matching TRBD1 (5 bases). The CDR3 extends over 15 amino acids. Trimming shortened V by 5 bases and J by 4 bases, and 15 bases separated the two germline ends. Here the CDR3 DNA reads TGTGCCAGCAGTCCGCCCGGGACTGATAATCAGCCCCAGCATTTT. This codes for CASSPPGTDNQPQHF.

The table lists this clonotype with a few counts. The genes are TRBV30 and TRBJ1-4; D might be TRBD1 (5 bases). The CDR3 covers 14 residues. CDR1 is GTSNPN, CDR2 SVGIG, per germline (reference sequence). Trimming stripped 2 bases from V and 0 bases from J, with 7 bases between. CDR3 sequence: CAWSWTTTNEKLFF. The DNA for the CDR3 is TGTGCCTGGAGTTGGACAACAACTAATGAAAAACTGTTTTTT.

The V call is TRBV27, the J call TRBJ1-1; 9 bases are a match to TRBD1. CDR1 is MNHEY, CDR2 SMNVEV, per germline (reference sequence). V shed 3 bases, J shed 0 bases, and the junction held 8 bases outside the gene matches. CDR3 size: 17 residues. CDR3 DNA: TGTGCCAGCAGTTTGGCCGTGACAGGGGGGATGAACACTGAAGCTTTCTTT. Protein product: CASSLAVTGGMNTEAFF.

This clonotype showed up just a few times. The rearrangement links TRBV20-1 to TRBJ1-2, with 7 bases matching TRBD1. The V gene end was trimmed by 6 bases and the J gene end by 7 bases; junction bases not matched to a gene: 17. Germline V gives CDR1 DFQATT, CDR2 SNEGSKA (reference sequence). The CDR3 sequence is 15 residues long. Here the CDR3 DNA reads TGCAGTGCCCAGGGGGGGGCGGAGGGGACGGGTGGCTACACCTTC. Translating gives CSAQGGAEGTGGYTF.

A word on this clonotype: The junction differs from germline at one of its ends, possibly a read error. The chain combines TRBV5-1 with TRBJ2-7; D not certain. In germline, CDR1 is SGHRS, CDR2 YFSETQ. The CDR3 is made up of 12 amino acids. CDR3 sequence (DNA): TGCGCCAGCAGCTTGTGGGAATACGAGCAGCACTTC. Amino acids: CASSLWEYEQHF.

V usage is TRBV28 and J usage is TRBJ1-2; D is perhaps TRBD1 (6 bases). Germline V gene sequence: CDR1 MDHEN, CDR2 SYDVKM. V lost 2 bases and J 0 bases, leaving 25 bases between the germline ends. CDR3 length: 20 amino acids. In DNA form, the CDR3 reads TGTGCCAGCAGTTTAAAATCGGGGGCCCCGTTTTTCGTGTCTAACTATGGCTACACCTTC. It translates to CASSLKSGAPFFVSNYGYTF.

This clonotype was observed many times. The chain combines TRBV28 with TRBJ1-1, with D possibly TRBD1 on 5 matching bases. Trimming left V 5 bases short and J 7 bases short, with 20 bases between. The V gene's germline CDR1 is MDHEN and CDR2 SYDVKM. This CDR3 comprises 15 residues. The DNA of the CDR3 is TGTGCCAGCAGTCCCCCCCGAGGGGAGAGGGGTGAAGCTTTCTTT. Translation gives CASSPPRGERGEAFF.